These 22 T cell receptor beta chains were all obtained from the same sample, sequenced in a study of T cell responses to AZD1222 COVID-19 vaccine. Clones were sequenced by immunoSEQ multiplex PCR, and TCRdb holds only the in-frame ones, with some missing. The sample lists 120,000 or so clones; around 83% were seen once. Sequences were derived from peripheral blood, sampled 28 days after the second AZD1222 dose. Every receptor here comes from an adult who received the AZD1222 COVID-19 vaccine.

This chain connects TRBV19 to TRBJ1-6; D ambiguous. The CDR3 spans 14 residues. CDR1 is LNHDA and CDR2 is SQIVND in the germline V gene (reference sequence). Trimming cost V 7 bases and J 6 bases, with 13 bases left between them. CDR3 residues: CASTSGFFNSPLHF. CDR3 coding DNA: TGTGCCAGTACTTCAGGCTTTTTTAATTCACCCCTCCACTTT.

The chain joins TRBV9 to TRBJ2-7, with 7 bases lining up with TRBD1. The germline V gene has CDR1 SGDLS and CDR2 YYNGEE. Trimming took 0 bases from V and 2 from J; bases not matched to a gene: 2. The CDR3 covers 14 residues. CDR3 in DNA: TGTGCCAGCAGCGTAGGGCAGGGGGCCTACGAGCAGTACTTC. Amino acid sequence: CASSVGQGAYEQYF.

Turning to this clone: At one end the junction does not follow the germline gene, possibly because of a read error. The chain employs TRBV28 and TRBJ2-2; D is undetermined. Germline-derived CDR1 and CDR2 are MDHEN and SYDVKM. The CDR3 runs 13 residues. The chain's CDR3 is CASSLTKTGELFF. Here the CDR3 DNA reads TGTGCCAGCAGCTTGACGAAAACCGGGGAGCTGTTTTTT.

J is TRBJ2-4 and V is TRBV7-2, with 10 bases identical to TRBD1. Germline CDR1 and CDR2: SGHTA and FQGNSA. This CDR3 region has 15 residues. Trimming at V came to 5 bases and at J to 3 bases, leaving 4 bases not matched to a gene. The CDR3 protein is CASSLTGGGKNIQYF. The CDR3 coding sequence is TGTGCCAGCAGCCTGACAGGGGGCGGCAAAAACATTCAGTACTTC.

This rearrangement joins TRBV10-1 to TRBJ1-1; D not certain. CDR1 WNHNN and CDR2 SYGVQD come from the germline V gene (reference sequence). V was trimmed by 5 bases and J by 4 bases, leaving 11 bases between them. The CDR3 totals 13 residues. The CDR3 sequence is CASSWEGGTEAFF. Written as DNA, the CDR3 is TGCGCCAGCAGTTGGGAGGGCGGCACTGAAGCTTTCTTT.

The chain uses TRBV5-6 and TRBJ2-2; possible D gene TRBD2, 5 bases. V lost 4 bases to trimming and J lost 1 base, with 17 bases between them. The CDR3 runs to 17 residues. Germline V gene lookup returns CDR1 SGHDT and CDR2 YYEEEE. This CDR3 reads CASSPYRGSLNTGELFF. CDR3 nucleotide sequence: TGTGCCAGCAGCCCATACCGGGGTTCCCTGAACACCGGGGAGCTGTTTTTT.

V and J are TRBV13 and TRBJ2-1; TRBD2 matches at 12 bases. The CDR3 sequence is 15 residues long. V gave up 5 bases and J gave up 6 bases; unmatched junction bases: 5. The germline V gene encodes CDR1 PRHDT and CDR2 FYEKMQ (reference sequence). This CDR3 reads CASSTLAGGPNEQFF. Written as DNA, the CDR3 is TGTGCCAGCAGCACCCTAGCGGGGGGGCCCAATGAGCAGTTCTTC.

The CDR3 reads CATRAGGNQPQHF. The DNA of the CDR3 is TGTGCCACCCGGGCCGGCGGCAATCAGCCCCAGCATTTT. The rearrangement joins TRBV12-3 or TRBV12-4 to TRBJ1-5; D not resolved. Trimming shortened V by 10 bases and J by 2 bases, and 12 bases separated the two germline ends. The CDR3 is 13 amino acids.

The chain links TRBV7-3 to TRBJ1-2, with D perhaps TRBD1 (5 bases). V dropped 4 bases and J dropped 4 bases, with 13 bases sitting between them. The CDR3 sequence is 14 residues long. Per germline, CDR1 SGHTA and CDR2 FQGTGA. The CDR3 here is CASSSDGGLYGYTF. CDR3 bases: TGTGCCAGCAGCTCAGACGGGGGACTCTATGGCTACACCTTC.

The V gene is TRBV11-3, the J gene TRBJ2-1, with 8 bases matching TRBD2. The germline gives CDR1 SGHNT, CDR2 YENEEA. This CDR3 is built from 17 residues. With V trimmed by 5 bases and J by 6 bases, 15 bases remained unmatched. CDR3 sequence reads: CASSLHGGAGELNEQFF. DNA for the CDR3: TGTGCCAGCAGCCTCCACGGGGGAGCGGGGGAACTCAATGAGCAGTTCTTC.

The chain is built from TRBV6-5 and TRBJ1-6, with D tentatively TRBD1 (5 bases). The V end lost 6 bases, the J end lost 0 bases, and 9 bases lay between the germline ends. The V gene's germline CDR1 is MNHEY and CDR2 SVGAGI. This CDR3 region has 15 residues. As DNA, the CDR3 is TGTGCCAGCAGAAAACAGGACTCCTATAATTCACCCCTCCACTTT. This sequence encodes CASRKQDSYNSPLHF.

This clone was recorded a few times. The CDR3 protein is CASNPRGQPNTEAFF. The DNA for the CDR3 is TGTGCCAGCAACCCCCGTGGGCAGCCGAACACTGAAGCTTTCTTT. The gene calls are TRBV9 and TRBJ1-1; D not resolved. Trimming took 6 bases from V and 1 from J, leaving 16 bases between them. The CDR3 has 15 residues. CDR1 SGDLS and CDR2 YYNGEE come from the germline V gene.

V and J are TRBV6-2 or TRBV6-3 and TRBJ1-5; D not resolved. The V and J ends lost 4 bases and 4 bases respectively, with 8 bases between them. CDR1 and CDR2 from the germline V gene are MNHEY and SVGEGT. There are 13 residues in the CDR3. Here the CDR3 reads CASSWGLNQPQHF. CDR3 coding DNA: TGTGCCAGCAGTTGGGGTCTTAATCAGCCCCAGCATTTT.

The table lists this clone with a count of one. J is TRBJ1-1 and V is TRBV12-3 or TRBV12-4; 7 nucleotides match TRBD1. Trimming cost V 6 bases and J 1 base; bases outside gene matches: 2. CDR3 length: 13 residues. The CDR3 nucleotides read TGTGCCAGCAGGTACAGGGGGAACACTGAAGCTTTCTTT. Its protein product is CASRYRGNTEAFF.

This chain joins TRBV10-3 and TRBJ1-5; 8 nucleotides agree with TRBD1. V was pared by 0 bases and J by 2 bases, with 6 bases of the junction left unmatched. CDR1 ENHRY and CDR2 SYGVKD come from the germline V gene. The CDR3 loop spans 17 amino acids. The CDR3 protein is CAISESLGTGRNQPQHF. In DNA form, the CDR3 reads TGTGCCATCAGTGAGTCTCTTGGGACAGGACGCAATCAGCCCCAGCATTTT.

The chain couples TRBV5-1 to TRBJ2-7; possibly TRBD1 for D (6 bases). The CDR3 is made up of 12 amino acids. The V end was cut by 3 bases, the J end by 6 bases, with 10 bases between. Germline V gene sequence: CDR1 SGHRS, CDR2 YFSETQ. CDR3 in DNA: TGCGCCAGCAGCTCCACAGGGAGCGAGCAGTACTTC. Translated: CASSSTGSEQYF.

This clone occurred a few times. The gene calls are TRBV14 and TRBJ1-2, with TRBD1 matching 8 bases. Trimming at V came to 0 bases and at J to 10 bases, leaving 7 bases not matched to a gene. This CDR3 is built from 14 residues. Germline V gene sequence: CDR1 SGHDN, CDR2 FVKESK. CDR3 nucleotide sequence: TGTGCCAGCAGCCAAGATTGGGCAGGGGGCCTCTACACCTTC. Translating it yields CASSQDWAGGLYTF. The full variable domain, completed using reference TRBV14 and TRBJ1-2, is EAGVTQFPSHSVIEKGQTVTLRCDPISGHDNLYWYRRVMGKEIKFLLHFVKESKQDESGMPNNRFLAERTGGTYSTLKVQPAELEDSGVYFCASSQDWAGGLYTFGSGTRLTVV.

For the CDR3, the DNA is TGCGCCAGCAGCTTGGGGGGACAAACGAACACTGAAGCTTTCTTT. Translating it yields CASSLGGQTNTEAFF. The chain recombines TRBV5-1 with TRBJ1-1, with D possibly being TRBD1 (6 bases). Germline V lookup: CDR1 SGHRS, CDR2 YFSETQ. This CDR3 spans 15 amino acids. V gave up 0 bases and J gave up 1 base, with 10 bases separating them.

The CDR3 spells CASSASFGRGIGGYTF. CDR3 in DNA: TGTGCCAGCAGCGCGTCCTTTGGCAGGGGGATTGGTGGCTACACCTTC. V gene TRBV28 combines with J gene TRBJ1-2; 7 nucleotides line up with TRBD1. The J segment lost 7 bases and the V segment lost 6 bases, leaving 17 bases of the junction unmatched. The CDR3 consists of 16 residues. From germline, CDR1 is MDHEN and CDR2 SYDVKM.

V usage is TRBV11-2 and J usage is TRBJ2-7; 7 bases fit TRBD1. CDR1 SGHAT and CDR2 FQNNGV come from the germline V gene. The CDR3 is 14 amino acids. The V gene end was trimmed by 2 bases and the J gene end by 7 bases; junction bases not matched to a gene: 8. The CDR3 nucleotides read TGTGCCAGCAGCTTATATGGGACAGACGGGGAGCAGTACTTC. It is translated as CASSLYGTDGEQYF.

This clone was seen a single time. CDR3 region: CASSPETTGRSYTF. The CDR3 DNA sequence: TGTGCCAGCAGCCCGGAAACGACGGGACGGAGCTACACCTTC. J is TRBJ1-2 and V is TRBV5-5; the D gene is possibly TRBD1 (5 bases). Germline V gives CDR1 SGHKS, CDR2 YYEKEE (reference sequence). The CDR3 length is 14 residues. Between the trimmed V and J ends, which lost 4 bases and 9 bases, there was a span of 19 bases.

About this clone: A read error may produce the germline difference seen at one junction end. The chain joins TRBV9 to TRBJ2-5, with TRBD2 matching 9 bases. CDR1 is SGDLS and CDR2 is YYNGEE in the germline V gene. CDR3 length: 17 amino acids. CDR3 amino acids: CARSVRRGGPLQETQYF. The CDR3 nucleotides are TGTGCCCGCAGCGTACGGCGGGGGGGTCCCTTACAAGAGACCCAGTACTTC.